These 4 T cell receptor beta chains originate from one sample sequenced in a study of cytomegalovirus exposure and HLA in healthy donors (dated by TCRdb to 2015 to 2018). Receptors were amplified or captured by the immunoSEQ multiplex PCR assay. For the multiplex PCR, a mixture combining 60 forward primers for TCR Vbeta segments and 13 reverse primers for TCR Jbeta segments was used. Held by TCRdb, this immuneACCESS table contains in-frame sequences only and omits some clones. Under half of the omission traces to an unresolved V gene where checked; the cause of the rest is unknown. The sample includes about 86,000 clones, with over 70% observed a single time. Approximately 9% of the sample lies in the top ten. The sample taken for sequencing was PBMCs. The receptors were sampled from a man aged 60 to 75 in good health and CMV-seronegative.

The chain has TRBV2 and TRBJ2-1; 11 bases align to TRBD2. CDR1 is SNHLY, CDR2 FYNNEI, per germline. This CDR3 has 19 residues. The trim removed 3 bases at V and 1 base at J, leaving 11 bases unmatched. CDR3 bases: TGTGCCAGCAGTGAGACGGAACTAGCGGGAGTTAGGTCCTACAATGAGCAGTTCTTC. It codes for CASSETELAGVRSYNEQFF.

This chain uses TRBV7-2 with TRBJ1-1; TRBD1 matches at 9 bases. This CDR3 contains 14 residues. The germline V gene encodes CDR1 SGHTA and CDR2 FQGNSA. V shed 4 bases and J 1 base; nucleotides not matched to a gene: 1. The CDR3 bases are TGTGCCAGCAGCTGGGACAGGGCGAACACTGAAGCTTTCTTT. It specifies CASSWDRANTEAFF.

This clone was picked up one time. This chain connects TRBV5-6 to TRBJ2-3; the match to TRBD2 covers 8 bases. Germline V CDR1 and CDR2: SGHDT, YYEEEE. The CDR3 spans 17 residues. V dropped 1 base and J dropped 3; count of bases not matched to a gene: 10. The CDR3 coding sequence is TGTGCCAGCAGCTTGTTCTGGCGGGAGGAGGGGACAGATACGCAGTATTTT. Translation: CASSLFWREEGTDTQYF.

The gene calls are TRBV7-2 and TRBJ2-7; the match to TRBD1 covers 10 bases. Per germline, CDR1 SGHTA and CDR2 FQGNSA. Trimming at V came to 7 bases and at J to 6 bases, leaving 6 bases not matched to a gene. CDR3 length: 13 residues. The CDR3 DNA reads as TGTGCCAGCAATCACGGGACAGGGGCCGAGCAGTACTTC. It is translated as CASNHGTGAEQYF.